This is a list of T cell receptor beta chains from one sample in a study of cytotoxic CD8 clonotypes in ibrutinib-treated CLL. TCRdb's table, derived via immunoSEQ multiplex PCR, lists solely in-frame clones and lacks some. The table includes about 140,000 clones, more than 70% detected once. Material: PBMCs, obtained after 36 months of ibrutinib treatment. These receptors were obtained from a human donor with chronic lymphocytic leukemia. Both conserved end residues are part of each CDR3. A D gene is named only where the DNA matches it firmly. Where a row states a size, it is once, few, many or the class of an expanded clone; other rows omit it.

CDR3: CASSVEQGPSQETQYF; DNA: TGTGCCAGCAGCGTAGAGCAGGGCCCCTCCCAAGAGACCCAGTACTTC; size: -; J: TRBJ2-5; V: TRBV9; D: -
CDR3: CASSYRDRGRTYEQYF; DNA: TGTGCCAGTAGTTACCGGGACAGGGGGCGAACCTACGAGCAGTACTTC; size: -; J: TRBJ2-7; V: TRBV19; D: TRBD1
CDR3: CASSPGIARETQYF; DNA: TGTGCCAGCAGCCCTGGTATAGCGCGAGAGACCCAGTACTTC; size: -; J: TRBJ2-5; V: TRBV7-6; D: -
CDR3: CASGGGGHVGRIMAEPQHF; DNA: TGTGCCAGCGGGGGCGGGGGACACGTGGGACGCATTATGGCGGAGCCCCAGCATTTT; size: -; J: TRBJ1-5; V: TRBV2; D: -
CDR3: CASRIADYEQYF; DNA: TGTGCCAGCAGAATAGCAGACTACGAGCAGTACTTC; size: -; J: TRBJ2-7; V: TRBV2; D: -
CDR3: CASSLFSGETEAFF; DNA: TGTGCCAGCAGCTTATTCTCGGGGGAGACTGAAGCTTTCTTT; size: -; J: TRBJ1-1; V: TRBV7-9; D: -
CDR3: CASSEVLAGTQFF; DNA: TGTGCCAGCAGTGAAGTCCTAGCGGGGACTCAGTTCTTC; size: -; J: TRBJ2-1; V: TRBV2; D: TRBD2
CDR3: CASSNAGSLEAFF; DNA: TGTGCCAGCAGCAACGCAGGGTCCCTTGAAGCTTTCTTT; size: -; J: TRBJ1-1; V: TRBV5-6; D: -
CDR3: CASSLQGAPLHF; DNA: TGTGCCAGCAGCCTACAGGGGGCACCCCTCCACTTT; size: few; J: TRBJ1-6; V: TRBV7-2; D: TRBD1
CDR3: CATRTGGIHQPQHF; DNA: TGTGCCACCCGGACAGGGGGCATACATCAGCCCCAGCATTTT; size: -; J: TRBJ1-5; V: TRBV10-3; D: TRBD1
CDR3: CASSKGSTSGQETQYF; DNA: TGTGCCAGTAGTAAGGGCTCGACTAGCGGCCAAGAGACCCAGTACTTC; size: once; J: TRBJ2-5; V: TRBV19; D: TRBD2
CDR3: CASRGLPGGEAFF; DNA: TGTGCCAGCAGGGGACTCCCCGGTGGTGAAGCTTTCTTT; size: -; J: TRBJ1-1; V: TRBV2; D: -
CDR3: CATSTYRVGEQPQHF; DNA: TGTGCCACCAGCACATATAGGGTTGGAGAACAGCCCCAGCATTTT; size: -; J: TRBJ1-5; V: TRBV15; D: -
CDR3: CASSQTPGYGYPTYNEQFF; DNA: TGCGCCAGCAGTCAAACCCCGGGGTACGGCTATCCCACCTACAATGAGCAGTTCTTC; size: once; J: TRBJ2-1; V: TRBV10-1; D: -
CDR3: CASSLGGAGQPQHF; DNA: TGTGCCAGCAGCTTGGGCGGGGCAGGGCAGCCCCAGCATTTT; size: -; J: TRBJ1-5; V: TRBV5-6; D: -
CDR3: CASGWFPEAFF; DNA: TGTGCCAGCGGTTGGTTCCCTGAAGCTTTCTTT; size: -; J: TRBJ1-1; V: TRBV27; D: -
CDR3: CASSQARFTEAFF; DNA: TGTGCCAGCAGCCAGGCCAGGTTCACTGAAGCTTTCTTT; size: -; J: TRBJ1-1; V: TRBV4-2; D: -
CDR3: CASRIDSWANYGYTF; DNA: TGCGCCAGCAGGATTGACAGCTGGGCTAACTATGGCTACACCTTC; size: -; J: TRBJ1-2; V: TRBV5-1; D: -
CDR3: CASSLLAGGLETQYF; DNA: TGTGCCAGCAGCTTACTAGCGGGAGGTTTAGAGACCCAGTACTTC; size: -; J: TRBJ2-5; V: TRBV7-9; D: TRBD2
CDR3: CASKGTEAFF; DNA: TGTGCCAGCAAGGGGACTGAAGCTTTCTTT; size: once; J: TRBJ1-1; V: TRBV25-1; D: -
CDR3: CASTPGITDEQYF; DNA: TGTGCCAGCACCCCGGGGATAACTGACGAGCAGTACTTC; size: -; J: TRBJ2-7; V: TRBV5-4; D: -
CDR3: CASSYMGKIQETQYF; DNA: TGTGCCAGCAGTTACATGGGGAAGATCCAAGAGACCCAGTACTTC; size: -; J: TRBJ2-5; V: TRBV6-5; D: -
CDR3: CASSIRGWGLAGAELFF; DNA: TGTGCCAGTAGTATACGGGGATGGGGACTAGCGGGAGCGGAGCTGTTTTTT; size: once; J: TRBJ2-2; V: TRBV19; D: TRBD2
CDR3: CSPDQGLNTEAFF; DNA: TGCAGCCCAGACCAGGGGCTTAACACTGAAGCTTTCTTT; size: -; J: TRBJ1-1; V: TRBV29-1; D: -
CDR3: CASSTRTLTDTQYF; DNA: TGTGCCAGCAGCACTCGGACTCTCACAGATACGCAGTATTTT; size: -; J: TRBJ2-3; V: TRBV7-2; D: -
CDR3: CASSIKLTGGLETQYF; DNA: TGTGCCAGTAGTATTAAGCTCACAGGGGGTCTCGAGACCCAGTACTTC; size: -; J: TRBJ2-5; V: TRBV19; D: TRBD1
CDR3: CASSLSGPPLPQHF; DNA: TGCGCCAGCAGCTTGTCGGGTCCCCCGCTGCCCCAGCATTTT; size: -; J: TRBJ1-5; V: TRBV5-1; D: -
CDR3: CASRKIWGEYGNSNYGYTF; DNA: TGTGCCAGCAGAAAAATCTGGGGGGAGTACGGCAACTCTAACTATGGCTACACCTTC; size: -; J: TRBJ1-2; V: TRBV7-9; D: -
CDR3: CASSRTGGYTEAFF; DNA: TGTGCCAGCAGCCGGACAGGGGGCTACACTGAAGCTTTCTTT; size: -; J: TRBJ1-1; V: TRBV7-9; D: TRBD1
CDR3: CAISWQGTNTGELFF; DNA: TGTGCCATCAGTTGGCAGGGAACGAACACCGGGGAGCTGTTTTTT; size: -; J: TRBJ2-2; V: TRBV10-3; D: -
CDR3: CASSALGLAGGPYNEQFF; DNA: TGTGCCAGCAGCGCACTGGGACTAGCGGGAGGGCCTTACAATGAGCAGTTCTTC; size: -; J: TRBJ2-1; V: TRBV2; D: TRBD2
CDR3: CASSSRTFTYEQYF; DNA: TGTGCCAGCAGCTCTAGGACATTCACCTACGAGCAGTACTTC; size: -; J: TRBJ2-7; V: TRBV7-9; D: -
CDR3: CASSLEAGSYEQYF; DNA: TGTGCCAGCAGCTTAGAGGCAGGTTCCTACGAGCAGTACTTC; size: -; J: TRBJ2-7; V: TRBV13; D: -
CDR3: CSVSTGTRRETQYF; DNA: TGCAGCGTCTCAACCGGGACTAGAAGAGAGACCCAGTACTTC; size: -; J: TRBJ2-5; V: TRBV29-1; D: TRBD2
CDR3: CASSPIVAGGNGYTF; DNA: TGTGCCAGCAGCCCGATAGTGGCAGGGGGAAATGGCTACACCTTC; size: once; J: TRBJ1-2; V: TRBV7-6; D: TRBD1
CDR3: CASSYRDRGAYEQYF; DNA: TGTGCCAGCAGTTACCGGGACAGGGGAGCCTACGAGCAGTACTTC; size: -; J: TRBJ2-7; V: TRBV6-5; D: TRBD1
CDR3: CASSPLPVTDTQYF; DNA: TGTGCCAGCTCACCACTGCCAGTCACAGATACGCAGTATTTT; size: -; J: TRBJ2-3; V: TRBV18; D: -
CDR3: CAWTDSGGKLFF; DNA: TGTGCCTGGACTGACAGTGGTGGAAAACTGTTTTTT; size: -; J: TRBJ1-4; V: TRBV30; D: -